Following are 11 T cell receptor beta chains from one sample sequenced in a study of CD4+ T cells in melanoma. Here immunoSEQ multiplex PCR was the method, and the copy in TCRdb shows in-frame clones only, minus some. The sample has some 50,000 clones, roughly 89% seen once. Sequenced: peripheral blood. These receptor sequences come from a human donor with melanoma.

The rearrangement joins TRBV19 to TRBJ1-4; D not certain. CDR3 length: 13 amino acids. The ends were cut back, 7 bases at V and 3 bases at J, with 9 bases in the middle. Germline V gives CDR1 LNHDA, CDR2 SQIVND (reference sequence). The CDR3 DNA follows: TGTGCCAGTAAATTCATGGCTAATGAAAAACTGTTTTTT. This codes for CASKFMANEKLFF.

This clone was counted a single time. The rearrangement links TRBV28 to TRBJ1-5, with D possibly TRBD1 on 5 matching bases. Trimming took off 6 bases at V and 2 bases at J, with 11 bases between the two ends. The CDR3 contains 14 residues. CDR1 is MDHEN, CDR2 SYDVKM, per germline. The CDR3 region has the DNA TGTGCCAGCAGGGTCCAGGGAGGCAATCAGCCCCAGCATTTT. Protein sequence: CASRVQGGNQPQHF.

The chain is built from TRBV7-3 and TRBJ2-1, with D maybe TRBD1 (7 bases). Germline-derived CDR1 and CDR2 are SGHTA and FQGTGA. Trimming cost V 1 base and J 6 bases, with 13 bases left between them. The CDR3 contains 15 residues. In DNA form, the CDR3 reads TGTGCCAGCAGCTTAATATCAGGGGGGATCAATGAGCAGTTCTTC. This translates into CASSLISGGINEQFF.

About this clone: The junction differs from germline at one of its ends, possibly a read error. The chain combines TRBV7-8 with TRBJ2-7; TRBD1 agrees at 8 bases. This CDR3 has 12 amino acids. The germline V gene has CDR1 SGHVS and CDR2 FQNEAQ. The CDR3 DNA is TGTGCCAGCAGCTTAGCGCAACAGGGGGTCTTCTTC. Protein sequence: CASSLAQQGVFF.

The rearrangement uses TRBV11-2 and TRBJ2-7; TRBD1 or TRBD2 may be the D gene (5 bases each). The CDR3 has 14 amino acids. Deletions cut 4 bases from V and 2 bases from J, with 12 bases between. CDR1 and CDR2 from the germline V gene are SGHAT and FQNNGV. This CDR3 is CASSSLGPTYEQYF. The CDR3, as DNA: TGTGCCAGCAGCTCCCTGGGACCTACCTACGAGCAGTACTTC.

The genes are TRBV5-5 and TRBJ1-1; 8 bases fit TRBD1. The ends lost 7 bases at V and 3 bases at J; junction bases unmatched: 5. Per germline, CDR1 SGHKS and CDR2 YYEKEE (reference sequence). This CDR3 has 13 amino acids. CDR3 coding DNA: TGTGCCAGCTCGACAGGGGTTTACACTGAAGCTTTCTTT. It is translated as CASSTGVYTEAFF.

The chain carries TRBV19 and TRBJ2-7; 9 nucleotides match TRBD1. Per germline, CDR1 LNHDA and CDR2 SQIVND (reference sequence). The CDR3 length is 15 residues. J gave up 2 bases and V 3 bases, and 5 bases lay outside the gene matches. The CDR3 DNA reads TGTGCCAGTAGTATGGGGGGGACAGGGACCTACGAGCAGTACTTC. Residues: CASSMGGTGTYEQYF.

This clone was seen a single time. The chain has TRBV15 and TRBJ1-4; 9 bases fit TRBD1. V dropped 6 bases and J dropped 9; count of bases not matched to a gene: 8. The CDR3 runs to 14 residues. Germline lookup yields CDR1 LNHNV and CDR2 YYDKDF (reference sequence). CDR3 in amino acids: CATRMGQGSQKLFF. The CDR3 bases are TGTGCCACCAGGATGGGACAGGGTTCCCAAAAACTGTTTTTT.

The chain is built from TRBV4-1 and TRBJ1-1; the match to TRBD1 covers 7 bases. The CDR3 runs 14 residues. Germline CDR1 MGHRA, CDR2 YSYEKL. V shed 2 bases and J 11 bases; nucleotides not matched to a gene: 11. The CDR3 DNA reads TGCGCCAGCAGCCAAAGCGGACGGCGCAGGGGGGCTTTCTTT. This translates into CASSQSGRRRGAFF.

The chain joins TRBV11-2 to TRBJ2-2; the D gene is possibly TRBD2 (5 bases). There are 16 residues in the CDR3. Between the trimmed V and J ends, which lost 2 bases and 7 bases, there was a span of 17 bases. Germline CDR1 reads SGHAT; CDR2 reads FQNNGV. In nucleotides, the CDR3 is TGTGCCAGCAGCTTAAGGGAGCCGGGGAGCGGCGGGGAGCTGTTTTTT. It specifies CASSLREPGSGGELFF.

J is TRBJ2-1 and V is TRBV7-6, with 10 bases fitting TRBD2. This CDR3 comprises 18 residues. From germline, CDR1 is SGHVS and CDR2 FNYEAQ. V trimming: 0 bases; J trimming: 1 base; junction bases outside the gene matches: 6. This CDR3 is CASSLAGPSGGSYNEQFF. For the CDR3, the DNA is TGTGCCAGCAGCTTAGCTGGGCCTAGCGGGGGATCCTACAATGAGCAGTTCTTC.